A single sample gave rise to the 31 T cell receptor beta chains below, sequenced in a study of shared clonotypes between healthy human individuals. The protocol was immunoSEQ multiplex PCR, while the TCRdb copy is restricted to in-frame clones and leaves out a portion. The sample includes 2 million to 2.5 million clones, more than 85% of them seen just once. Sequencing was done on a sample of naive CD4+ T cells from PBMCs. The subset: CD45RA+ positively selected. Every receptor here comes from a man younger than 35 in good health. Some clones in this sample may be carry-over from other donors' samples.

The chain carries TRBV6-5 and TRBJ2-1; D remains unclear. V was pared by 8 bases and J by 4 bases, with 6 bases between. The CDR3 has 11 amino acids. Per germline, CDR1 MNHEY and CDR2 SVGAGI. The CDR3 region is CASGTYNEQFF. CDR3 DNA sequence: TGTGCCAGCGGCACATACAATGAGCAGTTCTTC.

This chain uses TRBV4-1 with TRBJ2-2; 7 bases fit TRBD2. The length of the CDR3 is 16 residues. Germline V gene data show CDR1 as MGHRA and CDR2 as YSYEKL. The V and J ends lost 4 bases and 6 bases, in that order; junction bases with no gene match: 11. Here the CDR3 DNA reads TGCGCCAGCAGCCGTACCCAGGGAGGGGTTCCCGGGGAGCTGTTTTTT. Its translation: CASSRTQGGVPGELFF.

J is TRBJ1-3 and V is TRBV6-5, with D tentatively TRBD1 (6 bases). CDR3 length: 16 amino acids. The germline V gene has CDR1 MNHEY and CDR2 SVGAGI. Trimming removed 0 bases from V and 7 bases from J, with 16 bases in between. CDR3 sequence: CASSYSFTGFGNTIYF. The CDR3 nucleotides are TGTGCCAGCAGTTACTCCTTCACAGGGTTCGGGAACACCATATATTTT.

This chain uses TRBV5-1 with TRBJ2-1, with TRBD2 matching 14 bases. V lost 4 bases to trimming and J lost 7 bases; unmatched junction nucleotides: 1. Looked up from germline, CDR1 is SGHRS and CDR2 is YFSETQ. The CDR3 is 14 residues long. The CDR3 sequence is CASSRTSGRNEQFF. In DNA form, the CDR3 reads TGCGCCAGCAGCCGGACTAGCGGGAGGAATGAGCAGTTCTTC.

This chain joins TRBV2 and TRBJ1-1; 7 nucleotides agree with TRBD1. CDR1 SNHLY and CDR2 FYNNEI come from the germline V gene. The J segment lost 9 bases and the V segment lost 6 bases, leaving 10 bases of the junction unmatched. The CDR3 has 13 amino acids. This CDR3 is CASSPDRVTKAFF. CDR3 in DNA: TGTGCCAGCAGCCCCGACAGGGTGACTAAAGCTTTCTTT.

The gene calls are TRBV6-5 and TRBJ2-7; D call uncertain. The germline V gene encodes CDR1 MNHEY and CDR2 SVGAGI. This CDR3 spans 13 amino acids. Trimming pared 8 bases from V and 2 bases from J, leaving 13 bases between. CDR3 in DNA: TGTGCCAGCCTGACTTCCCGTACCTACGAGCAGTACTTC. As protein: CASLTSRTYEQYF.

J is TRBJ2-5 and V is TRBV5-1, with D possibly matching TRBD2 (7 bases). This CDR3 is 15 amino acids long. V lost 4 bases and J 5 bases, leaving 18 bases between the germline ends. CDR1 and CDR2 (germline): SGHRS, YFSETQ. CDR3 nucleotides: TGCGCCAGCAGCGCCAGGGGCGGGAGCCAGGAGACCCAGTACTTC. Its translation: CASSARGGSQETQYF.

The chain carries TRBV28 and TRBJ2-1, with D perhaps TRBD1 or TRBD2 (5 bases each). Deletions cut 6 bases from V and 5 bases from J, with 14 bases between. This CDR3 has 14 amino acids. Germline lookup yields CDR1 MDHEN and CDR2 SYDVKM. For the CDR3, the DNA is TGTGCCAGCAGACCCGGGGCAGGTGACAATGAGCAGTTCTTC. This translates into CASRPGAGDNEQFF.

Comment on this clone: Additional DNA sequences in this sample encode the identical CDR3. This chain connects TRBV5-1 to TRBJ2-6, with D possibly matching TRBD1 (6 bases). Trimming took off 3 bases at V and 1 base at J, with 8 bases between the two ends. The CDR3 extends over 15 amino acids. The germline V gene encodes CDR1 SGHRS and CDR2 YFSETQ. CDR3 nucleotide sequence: TGCGCCAGCAGCTCGGACAGTTCTGGGGCCAACGTCCTGACTTTC. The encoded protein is CASSSDSSGANVLTF.

The CDR3: CASSVLGSQATGELFF. CDR3 nucleotides: TGTGCCAGCAGCGTATTGGGCAGCCAGGCCACCGGGGAGCTGTTTTTT. V is TRBV9 and J is TRBJ2-2; D unresolved. The CDR3 has 16 amino acids. CDR1 is SGDLS and CDR2 is YYNGEE in the germline V gene. The germline V and J ends were trimmed by 1 base and 4 bases, with 14 bases remaining between them.

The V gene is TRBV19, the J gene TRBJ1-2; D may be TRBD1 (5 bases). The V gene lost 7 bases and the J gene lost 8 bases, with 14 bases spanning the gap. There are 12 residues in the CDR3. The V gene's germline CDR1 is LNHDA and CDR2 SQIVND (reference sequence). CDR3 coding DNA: TGTGCCAGTACCTCGGGGAGGGGAGGCTACACCTTC. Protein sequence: CASTSGRGGYTF.

CDR3 in DNA: TGCGCCAGCAGCTTGACCGCTAGATCAACTAATGAAAAACTGTTTTTT. Its translation: CASSLTARSTNEKLFF. The chain uses TRBV5-1 and TRBJ1-4, with D unresolved. The CDR3 loop spans 16 amino acids. Trimming left V 1 base short and J 0 bases short, with 10 bases between. The germline V gene has CDR1 SGHRS and CDR2 YFSETQ.

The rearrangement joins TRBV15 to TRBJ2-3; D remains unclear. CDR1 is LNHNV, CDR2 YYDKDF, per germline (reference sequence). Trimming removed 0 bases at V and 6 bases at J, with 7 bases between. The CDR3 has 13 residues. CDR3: CATSRDGVDTQYF. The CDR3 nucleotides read TGTGCCACCAGCAGAGATGGGGTCGATACGCAGTATTTT.

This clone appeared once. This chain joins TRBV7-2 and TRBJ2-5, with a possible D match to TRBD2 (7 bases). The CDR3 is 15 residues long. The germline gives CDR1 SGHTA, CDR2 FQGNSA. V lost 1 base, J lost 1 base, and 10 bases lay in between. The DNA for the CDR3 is TGTGCCAGCAGCTTAGGGGGGGGCTCCCAAGAGACCCAGTACTTC. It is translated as CASSLGGGSQETQYF.

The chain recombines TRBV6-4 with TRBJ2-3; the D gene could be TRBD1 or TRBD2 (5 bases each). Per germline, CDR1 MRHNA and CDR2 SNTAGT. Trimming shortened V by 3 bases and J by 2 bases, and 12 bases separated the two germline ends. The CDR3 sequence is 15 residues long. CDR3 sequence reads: CASSEEQGPTDTQYF. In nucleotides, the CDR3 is TGTGCCAGCAGTGAAGAGCAGGGACCCACAGATACGCAGTATTTT.

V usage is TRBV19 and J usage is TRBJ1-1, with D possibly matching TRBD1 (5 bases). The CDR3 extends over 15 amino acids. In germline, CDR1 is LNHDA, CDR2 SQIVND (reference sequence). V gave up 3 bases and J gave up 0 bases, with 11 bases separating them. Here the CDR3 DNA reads TGTGCCAGTAGTATCAAAAGGGGCATGAACACTGAAGCTTTCTTT. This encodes CASSIKRGMNTEAFF.

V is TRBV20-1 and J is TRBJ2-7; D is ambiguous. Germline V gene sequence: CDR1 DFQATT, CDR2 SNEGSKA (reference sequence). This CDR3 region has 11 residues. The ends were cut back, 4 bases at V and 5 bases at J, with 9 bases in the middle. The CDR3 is CSATPADEQYF. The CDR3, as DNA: TGCAGTGCTACCCCGGCGGACGAGCAGTACTTC.

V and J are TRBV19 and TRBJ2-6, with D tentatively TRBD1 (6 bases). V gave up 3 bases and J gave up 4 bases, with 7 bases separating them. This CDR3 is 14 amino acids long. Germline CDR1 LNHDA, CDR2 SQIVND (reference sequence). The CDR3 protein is CASSMGTGANVLTF. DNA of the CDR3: TGTGCCAGTAGTATGGGGACAGGGGCCAACGTCCTGACTTTC.

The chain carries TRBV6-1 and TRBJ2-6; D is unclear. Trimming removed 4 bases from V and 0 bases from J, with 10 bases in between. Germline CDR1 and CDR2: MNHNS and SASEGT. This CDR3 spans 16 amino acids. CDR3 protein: CASSAVLFSGANVLTF. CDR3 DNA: TGTGCCAGCAGTGCGGTACTATTCTCTGGGGCCAACGTCCTGACTTTC.

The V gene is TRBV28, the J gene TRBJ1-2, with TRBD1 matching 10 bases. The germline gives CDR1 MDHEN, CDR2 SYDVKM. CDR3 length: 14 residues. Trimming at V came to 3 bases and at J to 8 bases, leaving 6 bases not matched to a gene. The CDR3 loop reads CASSFGDRGSGYTF. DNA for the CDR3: TGTGCCAGCAGTTTTGGGGACAGGGGCTCGGGCTACACCTTC.

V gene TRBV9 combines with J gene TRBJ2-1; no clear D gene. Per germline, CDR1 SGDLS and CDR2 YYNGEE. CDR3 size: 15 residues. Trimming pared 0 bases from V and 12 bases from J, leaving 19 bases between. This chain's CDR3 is CASSVAPSLENLQFF. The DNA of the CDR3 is TGTGCCAGCAGCGTAGCCCCTTCCCTAGAGAATTTGCAGTTCTTC.

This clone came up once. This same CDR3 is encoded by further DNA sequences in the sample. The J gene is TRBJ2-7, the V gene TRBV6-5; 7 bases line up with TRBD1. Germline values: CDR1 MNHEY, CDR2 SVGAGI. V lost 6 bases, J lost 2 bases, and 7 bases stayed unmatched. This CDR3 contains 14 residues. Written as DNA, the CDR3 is TGTGCCAGCAGCTACCGGGACAGAACCTACGAGCAGTACTTC. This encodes CASSYRDRTYEQYF.

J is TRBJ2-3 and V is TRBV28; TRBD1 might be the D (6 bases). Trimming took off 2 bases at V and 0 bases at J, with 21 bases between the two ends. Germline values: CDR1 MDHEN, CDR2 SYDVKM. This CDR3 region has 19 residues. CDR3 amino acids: CASSLRFGGSADSTDTQYF. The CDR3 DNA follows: TGTGCCAGCAGTTTAAGATTTGGGGGCTCCGCGGATAGCACAGATACGCAGTATTTT.

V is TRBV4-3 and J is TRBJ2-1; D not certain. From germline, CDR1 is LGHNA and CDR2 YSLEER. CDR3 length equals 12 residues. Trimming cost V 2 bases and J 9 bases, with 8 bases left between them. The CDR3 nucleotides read TGCGCCAGCAGCCAACCCCAATCTGAGCAGTTCTTC. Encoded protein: CASSQPQSEQFF.

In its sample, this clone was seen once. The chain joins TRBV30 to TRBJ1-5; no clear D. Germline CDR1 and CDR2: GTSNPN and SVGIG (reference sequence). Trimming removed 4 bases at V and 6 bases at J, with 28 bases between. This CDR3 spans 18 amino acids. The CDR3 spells CAWKIVGSRLLCGQPQHF. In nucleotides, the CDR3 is TGTGCCTGGAAGATTGTTGGGTCTCGACTCCTCTGTGGTCAGCCCCAGCATTTT.

The CDR3 sequence is CASSKGPYEQFF. The CDR3, as DNA: TGTGCCAGCAGCAAAGGACCGTATGAGCAGTTCTTC. The chain is built from TRBV21-1 and TRBJ2-1. TRBV21-1 is listed as a pseudogene. This CDR3 region has 12 residues.

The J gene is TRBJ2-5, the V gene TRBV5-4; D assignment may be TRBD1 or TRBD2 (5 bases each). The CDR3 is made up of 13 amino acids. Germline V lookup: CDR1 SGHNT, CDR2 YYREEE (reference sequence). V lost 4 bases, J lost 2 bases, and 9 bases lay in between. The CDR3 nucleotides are TGTGCCAGCAGCGGGGGACCACAAGAGACCCAGTACTTC. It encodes CASSGGPQETQYF.

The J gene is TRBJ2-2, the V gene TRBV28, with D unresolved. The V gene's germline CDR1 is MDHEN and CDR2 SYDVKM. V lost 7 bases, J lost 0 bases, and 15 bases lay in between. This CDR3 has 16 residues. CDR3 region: CASNLRRITNTGELFF. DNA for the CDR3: TGTGCCAGCAACCTCCGAAGAATAACGAACACCGGGGAGCTGTTTTTT.

The CDR3 coding sequence is TGTGCCAGCAGCCCCACCGGGACAGGGGTCGGGGCCGGGGAGCTGTTTTTT. Amino acid sequence: CASSPTGTGVGAGELFF. V is TRBV5-5 and J is TRBJ2-2, with 10 bases aligning to TRBD1. The V gene's germline CDR1 is SGHKS and CDR2 YYEKEE (reference sequence). CDR3 size: 17 residues. V dropped 4 bases and J dropped 6; count of bases not matched to a gene: 12.

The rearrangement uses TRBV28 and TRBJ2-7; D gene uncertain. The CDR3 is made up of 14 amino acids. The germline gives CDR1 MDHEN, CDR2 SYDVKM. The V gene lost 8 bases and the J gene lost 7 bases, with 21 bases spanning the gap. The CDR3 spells CASGPRAPMREQYF. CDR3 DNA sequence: TGTGCCAGCGGGCCACGGGCCCCTATGAGGGAGCAGTACTTC.

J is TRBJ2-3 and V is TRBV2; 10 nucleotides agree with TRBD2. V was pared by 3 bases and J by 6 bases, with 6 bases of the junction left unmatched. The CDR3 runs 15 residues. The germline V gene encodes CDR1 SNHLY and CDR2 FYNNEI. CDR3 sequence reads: CASSDLAGVLDTQYF. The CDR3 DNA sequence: TGTGCCAGCAGTGACCTAGCGGGAGTTCTGGATACGCAGTATTTT.